This T cell receptor (beta chain) was found in a study of glioma-infiltrating T cells. Overall study results and limits: Non-neoplastic patients had below-expected tissue-blood divergence, while all gliomas exceeded expectation.

This CDR3 is built from 15 residues. Germline V gives CDR1 MNHNS, CDR2 SASEGT. Trimming left V 7 bases short and J 0 bases short, with 13 bases between. This clonotype was detected only a few times. Its specificity is unknown. Amplification of TCR alpha and beta CDR3 regions from RNA used iRepertoire nested multiplex PCR. Each CDR3 protein is one row after TCRdb ran MiXCR on the multiplex PCR reads. Of 150,000 or so distinct CDR3 sequences detected, 30% to 40% appear once; the ten largest clones hold about a fifth. The clonotype originates from a human donor with low-grade glioma or glioblastoma, undergoing nonglioma brain surgery, or in good health (not recorded which). J is TRBJ1-5 and V is TRBV6-1; TRBD1 is a possible D gene (6 bases). The sample taken for sequencing was glioma tissue, nonneoplastic brain tissue, or PBMCs (not recorded which). The CDR3 DNA sequence: TGTGCCAGCAATCCCCAGGGGTATAGCAATCAGCCCCAGCATTTT. It codes for CASNPQGYSNQPQHF.